Listed here are 4 T cell receptor beta chains from one sample, sequenced in a study of T-cell memory formation after mild COVID-19. TCRdb re-called the 5' RACE reads with MiXCR, one entry per CDR3 protein. The data show about 88,000 distinct CDR3 sequences, roughly 25% seen once. Input material: PBMCs or a T cell subset sorted from them (not recorded which). The source is a young man who had mild COVID-19 (a few samples of this study predate the infection). Cell type and time point are not known.

V and J are TRBV7-6 and TRBJ2-3; possibly TRBD1 for D (6 bases). Trimming stripped 1 base from V and 0 bases from J, with 11 bases between. In germline, CDR1 is SGHVS, CDR2 FNYEAQ. The CDR3 length is 16 residues. DNA of the CDR3: TGTGCCAGCAGCTTAGGGGGGCAGGGGAGCACAGATACGCAGTATTTT. This codes for CASSLGGQGSTDTQYF.

This clonotype was recorded many times. The CDR3 nucleotides are TGTGCCAGCAGCTTAAGAGGGACTGAAGCTTTCTTT. It yields the protein CASSLRGTEAFF. The chain combines TRBV7-9 with TRBJ1-1; no reliable D call. This CDR3 has 12 residues. V was clipped by 2 bases and J by 5 bases, with 6 bases between them. Germline V gene data show CDR1 as SEHNR and CDR2 as FQNEAQ (reference sequence).

This clonotype was picked up a small number of times. The chain is built from TRBV11-2 and TRBJ2-3; 10 bases line up with TRBD2. The V gene end was trimmed by 1 base and the J gene end by 5 bases; junction bases not matched to a gene: 9. The CDR3 consists of 17 residues. Per germline, CDR1 SGHAT and CDR2 FQNNGV. The CDR3 region is CASSLVPGLAERDTQYF. The CDR3 nucleotides are TGTGCCAGCAGCTTAGTTCCAGGACTAGCGGAACGAGATACGCAGTATTTT.

The chain employs TRBV4-1 and TRBJ1-5; D might be TRBD1 (5 bases). Trimming removed 4 bases from V and 4 bases from J, with 14 bases in between. The CDR3 sequence is 15 residues long. Per the germline V gene, CDR1 is MGHRA and CDR2 is YSYEKL. CDR3 sequence reads: CASSPRDVENQPQHF. For the CDR3, the DNA is TGCGCCAGCAGCCCCCGGGACGTGGAGAATCAGCCCCAGCATTTT.